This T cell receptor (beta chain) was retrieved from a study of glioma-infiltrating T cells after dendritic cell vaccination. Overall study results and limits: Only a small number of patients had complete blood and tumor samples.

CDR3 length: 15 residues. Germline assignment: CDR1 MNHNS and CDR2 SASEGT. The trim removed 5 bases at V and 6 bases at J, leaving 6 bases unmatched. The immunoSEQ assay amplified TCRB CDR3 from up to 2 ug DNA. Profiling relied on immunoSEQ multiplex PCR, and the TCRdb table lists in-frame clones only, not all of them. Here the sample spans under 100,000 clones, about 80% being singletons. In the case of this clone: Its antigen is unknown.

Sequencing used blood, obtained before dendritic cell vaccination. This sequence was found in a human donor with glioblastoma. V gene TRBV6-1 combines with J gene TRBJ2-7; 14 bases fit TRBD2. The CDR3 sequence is CASSTTTSGGGEQYF. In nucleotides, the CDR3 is TGTGCCAGCAGTACCACGACTAGCGGGGGGGGCGAGCAGTACTTC.